Presented here are 24 T cell receptor beta chains from one specimen sequenced in a study of blood T cell repertoires in COVID-19. The protocol was immunoSEQ multiplex PCR, while the TCRdb copy is restricted to in-frame clones and leaves out a portion. The top ten hold about 4.6% of the sample, which has some 240,000 clones, about 88% seen once. Specimen: peripheral blood. The receptors stem from a woman in her forties who had recovered from COVID-19.

This clone was detected a few times. The chain employs TRBV27 and TRBJ2-2; 8 bases are a match to TRBD2. The CDR3 extends over 16 amino acids. Unmatched junction bases numbered 10, after V lost 4 bases and J lost 6 bases. Germline lookup yields CDR1 MNHEY and CDR2 SMNVEV (reference sequence). The CDR3 is CASSSWTSTGSGELFF. CDR3 coding DNA: TGTGCCAGCAGTTCCTGGACTAGCACCGGGTCCGGGGAGCTGTTTTTT.

This chain connects TRBV5-6 to TRBJ2-6, with D unresolved. CDR3 length: 16 residues. Trimming left V 0 bases short and J 4 bases short, with 11 bases between. CDR1 is SGHDT, CDR2 YYEEEE, per germline. For the CDR3, the DNA is TGTGCCAGCAGCTTGGATCGGGTTCCCGGGGCCAACGTCCTGACTTTC. Its protein product is CASSLDRVPGANVLTF.

J is TRBJ2-1 and V is TRBV7-2; TRBD2 might be the D (6 bases). Germline V gene sequence: CDR1 SGHTA, CDR2 FQGNSA. Trimming removed 4 bases from V and 3 bases from J, with 13 bases in between. CDR3 length: 15 amino acids. CDR3 loop: CASSSTGTDYNEQFF. For the CDR3, the DNA is TGTGCCAGCAGCTCCACTGGGACTGACTACAATGAGCAGTTCTTC.

CDR3 region: CASSGQGPVNEKLFF. CDR3 DNA: TGTGCCAGCAGTGGACAGGGTCCCGTCAATGAAAAACTGTTTTTT. The chain uses TRBV2 and TRBJ1-4; 7 bases agree with TRBD1. V lost 4 bases and J lost 5; bases outside the gene matches: 7. The CDR3 extends over 15 amino acids. CDR1 and CDR2 from the germline V gene are SNHLY and FYNNEI. Looking up the rest from reference TRBV2 and TRBJ1-4 gives the full variable domain: EPEVTQTPSHQVTQMGQEVILRCVPISNHLYFYWYRQILGQKVEFLVSFYNNEISEKSEIFDDQFSVERPDGSNFTLKIRSTKLEDSAMYFCASSGQGPVNEKLFFGSGTQLSVL.

The genes are TRBV5-1 and TRBJ2-3; 10 positions agree with TRBD2. This CDR3 is built from 15 residues. Looked up from germline, CDR1 is SGHRS and CDR2 is YFSETQ. The junction had 2 bases not matched to a gene; V was cut back by 0 bases and J by 4 bases. The CDR3 region has the DNA TGCGCCAGCAGCTTGGAGCGGGAGGGATCAGATACGCAGTATTTT. Residues: CASSLEREGSDTQYF. Together with reference TRBV5-1 and TRBJ2-3, the CDR3 gives the full variable domain: KAGVTQTPRYLIKTRGQQVTLSCSPISGHRSVSWYQQTPGQGLQFLFEYFSETQRNKGNFPGRFSGRQFSNSRSEMNVSTLELGDSALYLCASSLEREGSDTQYFGPGTRLTVL.

The chain has TRBV24-1 and TRBJ2-1; 8 bases map to TRBD2. CDR3 length: 16 amino acids. The germline V gene has CDR1 KGHDR and CDR2 SFDVKD. With V trimmed by 3 bases and J by 7 bases, 10 bases remained unmatched. The CDR3 region is CATSDPSPGGGNEQFF. The CDR3 bases are TGTGCCACCAGTGATCCATCCCCGGGGGGGGGTAATGAGCAGTTCTTC.

The chain links TRBV7-8 to TRBJ1-1, with unresolved D. The CDR3 runs 13 residues. V lost 2 bases, J lost 6 bases, and 10 bases lay in between. Germline V CDR1 and CDR2: SGHVS, FQNEAQ. DNA of the CDR3: TGTGCCAGCAGCTTAAGCCCCCGGGCTGAAGCTTTCTTT. This gives the protein CASSLSPRAEAFF.

The chain is built from TRBV12-5 and TRBJ2-2, with 7 bases aligning to TRBD2. After removal of 7 bases from V and 5 bases from J, the junction contained 10 bases not matched to a gene. The V gene's germline CDR1 is LGHNT and CDR2 FRNRAP. The CDR3 loop spans 15 amino acids. CDR3 protein: CASASGPGGTGELFF. Written as DNA, the CDR3 is TGTGCTAGTGCCTCGGGGCCCGGGGGGACCGGGGAGCTGTTTTTT.

The chain has TRBV4-1 and TRBJ2-1; D is undetermined. The CDR3 extends over 16 amino acids. CDR1 is MGHRA, CDR2 YSYEKL, per germline. V was shortened by 0 bases and J by 0 bases, with 9 bases between the two germline ends. CDR3 coding DNA: TGCGCCAGCAGCCAAGATCTACCGAGCTCCTACAATGAGCAGTTCTTC. As protein: CASSQDLPSSYNEQFF.

V gene TRBV6-4 combines with J gene TRBJ1-1; unclear D gene. V gave up 8 bases and J gave up 5 bases, with 3 bases separating them. Germline CDR1 MRHNA, CDR2 SNTAGT. This CDR3 contains 9 residues. The CDR3 protein is CASVTEAFF. CDR3 DNA sequence: TGTGCCAGCGTAACTGAAGCTTTCTTT.

This clone appeared a single time. The CDR3 region is CTSSQGLDRGTGLIDGETQYF. The CDR3 nucleotides read TGCACCAGCAGCCAAGGCCTTGACAGGGGGACGGGTTTAATTGATGGAGAGACCCAGTACTTC. This sequence joins TRBV1 and TRBJ2-5; the table assigns TRBD1, which was not confirmed against the DNA. TRBV1 is described as a pseudogene. This CDR3 has 21 amino acids.

Concerning this clone: One end of the junction does not line up with germline, which may come from a read error. The chain is built from TRBV10-1 and TRBJ1-5; D is ambiguous. Germline-derived CDR1 and CDR2 are WNHNN and SYGVQD (reference sequence). This CDR3 is built from 13 residues. In nucleotides, the CDR3 is TGCACCAGCATACACCTCACTAGGCAGCCCCAGCATTTT. The encoded protein is CTSIHLTRQPQHF.

J is TRBJ2-2 and V is TRBV6-5; TRBD2 aligns across 12 bases. This CDR3 contains 15 residues. Per the germline V gene, CDR1 is MNHEY and CDR2 is SVGAGI. The V segment lost 9 bases and the J segment 2 bases; nucleotides outside the gene matches: 4. Here the CDR3 reads CASRLAGANTGELFF. The DNA for the CDR3 is TGTGCCAGTCGACTAGCGGGGGCCAACACCGGGGAGCTGTTTTTT.

The V call is TRBV30, the J call TRBJ1-3; D is unresolved. The CDR3 runs to 12 residues. V was clipped by 2 bases and J by 2 bases, with 4 bases between them. Germline CDR1 reads GTSNPN; CDR2 reads SVGIG (reference sequence). The CDR3 DNA is TGTGCCTGGAGTCCGGCTGGAAACACCATATATTTT. Its translation: CAWSPAGNTIYF.

The gene calls are TRBV6-5 and TRBJ2-5; the D is unclear. The CDR3 has 14 amino acids. Germline V gene data show CDR1 as MNHEY and CDR2 as SVGAGI. The ends were cut back, 4 bases at V and 1 base at J, with 10 bases in the middle. CDR3 residues: CASSLSNGQETQYF. The CDR3 DNA is TGTGCCAGCAGTTTAAGCAACGGCCAAGAGACCCAGTACTTC.

The rearrangement links TRBV10-1 to TRBJ2-1; no definite D call. The germline gives CDR1 WNHNN, CDR2 SYGVQD (reference sequence). The CDR3 loop spans 13 amino acids. V lost 3 bases and J 6 bases, leaving 9 bases between the germline ends. CDR3 DNA: TGCGCCAGCAGTGAAAGGCCGGGCAATGAGCAGTTCTTC. It translates to CASSERPGNEQFF.

The chain carries TRBV11-3 and TRBJ2-1; 7 nucleotides line up with TRBD2. There are 15 residues in the CDR3. The ends lost 2 bases at V and 1 base at J; junction bases unmatched: 2. CDR1 is SGHNT and CDR2 is YENEEA in the germline V gene. This CDR3 reads CASSLNGGSYNEQFF. In DNA, the CDR3 is TGTGCCAGCAGCTTAAACGGGGGGTCCTACAATGAGCAGTTCTTC. Filled out from reference TRBV11-3 and TRBJ2-1, the complete variable domain reads EAGVVQSPRYKIIEKKQPVAFWCNPISGHNTLYWYLQNLGQGPELLIRYENEEAVDDSQLPKDRFSAERLKGVDSTLKIQPAELGDSAVYLCASSLNGGSYNEQFFGPGTRLTVL.

The chain couples TRBV19 to TRBJ1-5, with 8 bases that match TRBD1. Trimming cost V 7 bases and J 6 bases; bases outside gene matches: 11. The CDR3 extends over 15 amino acids. Germline assignment: CDR1 LNHDA and CDR2 SQIVND (reference sequence). Here the CDR3 DNA reads TGTGCCAGTACCGGACAGGGTTTAGTCTTTCAGCCCCAGCATTTT. It yields the protein CASTGQGLVFQPQHF.

The J gene is TRBJ2-4, the V gene TRBV7-3; possibly TRBD1 for D (5 bases). This CDR3 has 14 amino acids. V lost 4 bases and J 8 bases, leaving 15 bases between the germline ends. Germline V gives CDR1 SGHTA, CDR2 FQGTGA. The CDR3 region is CASSSGQTGDIQYF. As DNA, the CDR3 is TGTGCCAGCAGCTCTGGACAAACTGGGGACATTCAGTACTTC. Full variable domain (missing parts from reference TRBV7-3 and TRBJ2-4): GAGVSQTPSNKVTEKGKYVELRCDPISGHTALYWYRQSLGQGPEFLIYFQGTGAADDSGLPNDRFFAVRPEGSVSTLKIQRTERGDSAVYLCASSSGQTGDIQYFGAGTRLSVL.

The V call is TRBV9, the J call TRBJ2-1; TRBD2 matches at 9 bases. Germline V CDR1 and CDR2: SGDLS, YYNGEE. This CDR3 has 15 residues. The V segment lost 3 bases and the J segment 2 bases; nucleotides outside the gene matches: 3. The CDR3 here is CASSASSGTYNEQFF. CDR3 bases: TGTGCCAGCAGCGCTTCTAGCGGGACCTACAATGAGCAGTTCTTC.

A single count supports this clone. The V and J genes are TRBV25-1 and TRBJ2-7; the D gene is possibly TRBD1 (7 bases). The V gene's germline CDR1 is MGHDK and CDR2 SYGVNS. Trimming took 10 bases from V and 5 from J, leaving 18 bases between them. The CDR3 sequence is 13 residues long. CDR3 in amino acids: CATENQGGNEQYF. Written as DNA, the CDR3 is TGTGCCACCGAGAATCAGGGGGGCAACGAGCAGTACTTC.

V usage is TRBV18 and J usage is TRBJ1-2; D uncertain. The CDR3 totals 15 residues. V was trimmed by 2 bases and J by 5 bases, leaving 15 bases between them. CDR1 and CDR2 (germline): KGHSH, LQKENI. The CDR3 DNA is TGTGCCAGCTCACCAGAAGCGCTGGCAAATTATGGCTACACCTTC. It specifies CASSPEALANYGYTF.

The rearrangement links TRBV30 to TRBJ1-5, with D possibly being TRBD1 (6 bases). CDR3 length equals 14 residues. The germline V gene has CDR1 GTSNPN and CDR2 SVGIG (reference sequence). The V and J ends lost 0 bases and 3 bases respectively, with 9 bases between them. The CDR3 spells CAWSVGQHNQPQHF. The CDR3 coding sequence is TGTGCCTGGAGTGTTGGACAGCACAATCAGCCCCAGCATTTT.

V gene TRBV4-1 combines with J gene TRBJ1-4; 8 bases match TRBD1. Germline loops: CDR1 MGHRA, CDR2 YSYEKL. J gave up 8 bases and V 1 base, and 12 bases lay outside the gene matches. The CDR3 totals 17 residues. CDR3: CASSQALAQGAREKLFF. The CDR3 nucleotides are TGCGCCAGCAGCCAAGCTTTAGCGCAGGGGGCAAGGGAAAAACTGTTTTTT.